This T cell receptor beta chain emerged from a study of blood T cell repertoires in COVID-19. Study overall: Samples came from the United States, Italy and Spain, spanning acute and convalescent COVID-19.

Method: immunoSEQ multiplex PCR; TCRdb's copy keeps in-frame clones and lacks some. The data show some 360,000 clones, about nine tenths seen once. There are 16 residues in the CDR3. J is TRBJ2-7 and V is TRBV21-1; the D call in the table, TRBD1, was not verified against the DNA. TRBV21-1 is listed as a pseudogene. Sequencing input: peripheral blood. The receptor was derived from a woman aged 60-70 years with COVID-19, enrolled during active disease. In DNA form, the CDR3 reads TGTGCCAGCAGCAAAGCTTGGAAGGGACAGGGCGCCGAGCAGTACTTC. It is translated as CASSKAWKGQGAEQYF.